The 20 T cell receptor beta chains given below trace back to one sample, sequenced in a study of blood T cell repertoires in COVID-19. Data came from immunoSEQ multiplex PCR; TCRdb stores just in-frame clones and leaves some out. The sample has about 240,000 clones, about 85% seen once; the top ten hold 7.2%. Sequencing used peripheral blood. All receptors come from a man aged 55 to 70 who had recovered from COVID-19.

CDR3 in amino acids: CASSPGGINTKGQYV. CDR3 DNA: TGTGCCAGCAGTCCCGGGGGGATCAATACGAAGGGCCAGTACGTC. The rearrangement links TRBV5-6 to TRBJ2-7; TRBD2 aligns across 7 bases. With V trimmed by 5 bases and J by 10 bases, 18 bases remained unmatched. This CDR3 region has 15 residues. Germline V CDR1 and CDR2: SGHDT, YYEEEE.

This clone was seen once. The V and J genes are TRBV3-1 (or the pseudogene TRBV3-2) and TRBJ2-5; D is unclear. In germline, CDR1 is LGHDT, CDR2 YNNKEL (reference sequence). The ends were cut back, 2 bases at V and 4 bases at J, with 5 bases in the middle. The CDR3 covers 12 residues. This chain's CDR3 is CASSQPRETQYF. CDR3 coding DNA: TGTGCCAGCAGCCAACCCCGAGAGACCCAGTACTTC.

The V call is TRBV2, the J call TRBJ1-2; D is perhaps TRBD1 (6 bases). The CDR3 loop spans 13 amino acids. Germline CDR1 and CDR2: SNHLY and FYNNEI. The V end was cut by 7 bases, the J end by 5 bases, with 14 bases between. The CDR3 coding sequence is TGTGCCAGCAATCGGGACAAGTCGTATGGCTACACCTTC. It codes for CASNRDKSYGYTF.

This clone appeared once. The genes are TRBV5-4 and TRBJ1-1; 8 bases fit TRBD1. The ends lost 5 bases at V and 5 bases at J; junction bases unmatched: 11. Germline V gene lookup returns CDR1 SGHNT and CDR2 YYREEE (reference sequence). This CDR3 spans 15 amino acids. In nucleotides, the CDR3 is TGTGCCAGCAGACGAGGACAGGGAATCCGGACTGAAGCTTTCTTT. It codes for CASRRGQGIRTEAFF.

The CDR3 DNA sequence: TGTGCCAGCGGCCCGGGACAGGTCACCGGGGAGCTGTTTTTT. Its translation: CASGPGQVTGELFF. The rearrangement links TRBV6-5 to TRBJ2-2, with TRBD1 matching over 8 bases. Germline CDR1 MNHEY, CDR2 SVGAGI. Unmatched junction bases numbered 6, after V lost 8 bases and J lost 4 bases. There are 14 residues in the CDR3.

The DNA of the CDR3 is TGTGCCAGCAGCCAAGATGAGGGGCGGGGGGACAGCACAGATACGCAGTATTTT. This codes for CASSQDEGRGDSTDTQYF. The rearrangement uses TRBV4-2 and TRBJ2-3; 8 bases agree with TRBD2. The CDR3 runs to 18 residues. Germline CDR1 LGHNA, CDR2 YNFKEQ. V was pared by 0 bases and J by 0 bases, with 8 bases of the junction left unmatched.

This clone was recorded only once. This chain links TRBV5-6 with TRBJ2-1, with D unclear. There are 15 residues in the CDR3. Germline CDR1 SGHDT, CDR2 YYEEEE. The V end was cut by 4 bases, the J end by 4 bases, with 15 bases between. Written as DNA, the CDR3 is TGTGCCAGCAGCCCCTTGAGGCAGTGGTACAATGAGCAGTTCTTC. It encodes CASSPLRQWYNEQFF.

The chain joins TRBV6-6 to TRBJ1-1, with TRBD1 identical over 9 bases. CDR1 is MNHNY and CDR2 is SVGAGI in the germline V gene (reference sequence). The CDR3 runs to 13 residues. The J segment lost 4 bases and the V segment lost 5 bases, leaving 2 bases of the junction unmatched. The CDR3 here is CASSRTGVTEAFF. CDR3 nucleotide sequence: TGTGCCAGCAGTAGGACAGGGGTCACTGAAGCTTTCTTT.

This clone was counted between two and nine times. This rearrangement joins TRBV4-1 to TRBJ2-7; 7 bases are a match to TRBD2. V was pared by 3 bases and J by 1 base, with 6 bases of the junction left unmatched. CDR1 is MGHRA and CDR2 is YSYEKL in the germline V gene. The CDR3 loop spans 15 amino acids. CDR3 in amino acids: CASSHEAGPSYEQYF. The CDR3 nucleotides are TGCGCCAGCAGCCATGAAGCGGGGCCTTCCTACGAGCAGTACTTC.

This clone appeared a few times. The gene calls are TRBV6-5 and TRBJ1-5, with TRBD1 identical over 8 bases. V lost 5 bases, J lost 2 bases, and 5 bases stayed unmatched. CDR3 length: 15 amino acids. The germline CDR1 and CDR2 sequences are MNHEY and SVGAGI. The CDR3, as DNA: TGTGCCAGCAGTCGACAGGGGATGGGCAATCAGCCCCAGCATTTT. Protein sequence: CASSRQGMGNQPQHF.

The chain employs TRBV7-6 and TRBJ2-2; no reliable D call. Per germline, CDR1 SGHVS and CDR2 FNYEAQ. Trimming took off 2 bases at V and 0 bases at J, with 10 bases between the two ends. The length of the CDR3 is 16 residues. The CDR3 bases are TGTGCCAGCAGCTTATGGCTTTCCTCGAACACCGGGGAGCTGTTTTTT. It encodes CASSLWLSSNTGELFF.

CDR3 bases: TGTGCCAGCAGAGCCGGGACAGCTACAGGGGCGAACTATGGCTACACCTTC. Residues: CASRAGTATGANYGYTF. The V and J genes are TRBV2 and TRBJ1-2; TRBD1 agrees at 7 bases. The length of the CDR3 is 17 residues. Germline lookup yields CDR1 SNHLY and CDR2 FYNNEI. Trimming removed 6 bases from V and 2 bases from J; junction bases left unmatched: 15.

This clone is a singleton in its sample. CDR3 residues: CASSGGNTIYF. CDR3 in DNA: TGTGCCAGCAGTGGGGGGAACACCATATATTTT. The chain links TRBV6-6 to TRBJ1-3; TRBD1 might be the D (5 bases). CDR1 is MNHNY, CDR2 SVGAGI, per germline (reference sequence). The V gene lost 5 bases and the J gene lost 7 bases, with 6 bases spanning the gap. CDR3 length equals 11 residues.

The J gene is TRBJ1-2, the V gene TRBV24-1, with D possibly being TRBD1 (6 bases). V lost 2 bases to trimming and J lost 0 bases, with 15 bases between them. CDR3 size: 17 residues. Germline V lookup: CDR1 KGHDR, CDR2 SFDVKD. The CDR3 sequence is CATSDSGRGIANYGYTF. The CDR3, as DNA: TGTGCCACCAGTGATTCGGGCAGGGGAATTGCTAACTATGGCTACACCTTC.

V gene TRBV7-9 combines with J gene TRBJ2-1; D is ambiguous. The germline CDR1 and CDR2 sequences are SEHNR and FQNEAQ (reference sequence). The V end lost 6 bases, the J end lost 4 bases, and 7 bases lay between the germline ends. There are 12 residues in the CDR3. The CDR3 protein is CASSHSYNEQFF. In nucleotides, the CDR3 is TGTGCCAGCAGTCATAGTTACAATGAGCAGTTCTTC. The variable domain in full, completed from reference TRBV7-9 and TRBJ2-1, reads DTGVSQNPRHKITKRGQNVTFRCDPISEHNRLYWYRQTLGQGPEFLTYFQNEAQLEKSRLLSDRFSAERPKGSFSTLEIQRTEQGDSAMYLCASSHSYNEQFFGPGTRLTVL.

The chain combines TRBV5-1 with TRBJ2-7; possible D gene TRBD2, 5 bases. Deletions cut 2 bases from V and 0 bases from J, with 9 bases between. The CDR3 consists of 14 residues. From germline, CDR1 is SGHRS and CDR2 YFSETQ. The CDR3 coding sequence is TGCGCCAGCAGCTTCTCGGGGTTCTCCTACGAGCAGTACTTC. This codes for CASSFSGFSYEQYF. Using reference TRBV5-1 and TRBJ2-7 for the parts outside the CDR3, the full variable domain is KAGVTQTPRYLIKTRGQQVTLSCSPISGHRSVSWYQQTPGQGLQFLFEYFSETQRNKGNFPGRFSGRQFSNSRSEMNVSTLELGDSALYLCASSFSGFSYEQYFGPGTRLTVT.

Note on this clone: Other DNA sequences within the sample encode an identical CDR3. J is TRBJ1-5 and V is TRBV19; D uncertain. The CDR3 totals 14 residues. V shed 3 bases and J shed 4 bases, with 10 bases lying between them. The V gene's germline CDR1 is LNHDA and CDR2 SQIVND (reference sequence). CDR3 nucleotides: TGTGCCAGTAGTATTCGGACTGGAAATCAGCCCCAGCATTTT. Translating it yields CASSIRTGNQPQHF.

The genes are TRBV7-6 and TRBJ1-2; 7 positions agree with TRBD1. This CDR3 spans 13 amino acids. Germline lookup yields CDR1 SGHVS and CDR2 FNYEAQ. The ends lost 5 bases at V and 2 bases at J; junction bases unmatched: 2. This chain's CDR3 is CASSPGQNYGYTF. For the CDR3, the DNA is TGTGCCAGCAGCCCGGGACAGAACTATGGCTACACCTTC.

V and J are TRBV5-1 and TRBJ1-2, with 7 nucleotides matching TRBD1. The CDR3 has 15 residues. V trimming: 5 bases; J trimming: 2 bases; junction bases outside the gene matches: 9. CDR1 is SGHRS and CDR2 is YFSETQ in the germline V gene. The CDR3 sequence is CASSPETGRNYGYTF. The CDR3 DNA reads as TGCGCCAGCAGTCCCGAGACAGGGAGGAACTATGGCTACACCTTC.

This rearrangement joins TRBV3-1 (or the pseudogene TRBV3-2) to TRBJ1-2, with D tentatively TRBD1 (5 bases). Deletions cut 0 bases from V and 8 bases from J, with 25 bases between. This CDR3 is built from 18 residues. Germline CDR1 reads LGHDT; CDR2 reads YNNKEL (reference sequence). The CDR3 loop is CASSQEWTFNESGKGYTF. DNA of the CDR3: TGTGCCAGCAGCCAAGAGTGGACCTTTAACGAATCAGGGAAAGGCTACACCTTC.